Below are 25 T cell receptor beta chains sequenced from a single sample in a study of cytomegalovirus exposure and HLA in healthy donors. Libraries were prepared by immunoSEQ multiplex PCR; TCRdb keeps only in-frame clonotypes and omits some of them. The sample includes 150,000 to 200,000 clones, 70% to 90% of them seen just once. The specimen was PBMCs. These TCRs come from a woman aged 30 to 39 in good health and CMV-seronegative.

The gene calls are TRBV5-5 and TRBJ2-5, with TRBD2 identical over 16 bases. The CDR3 loop spans 16 amino acids. Trimming took 4 bases from V and 5 from J; bases not matched to a gene: 5. Germline CDR1 reads SGHKS; CDR2 reads YYEKEE (reference sequence). The CDR3, as DNA: TGTGCCAGCAGCATGGGGACTAGCGGGAGGGATGAGACCCAGTACTTC. Translated, it gives CASSMGTSGRDETQYF.

The chain recombines TRBV27 with TRBJ1-1, with no clear D. V lost 2 bases, J lost 1 base, and 8 bases lay in between. CDR1 and CDR2 from the germline V gene are MNHEY and SMNVEV (reference sequence). CDR3 size: 14 residues. In nucleotides, the CDR3 is TGTGCCAGCAGTTTAAAGGGTCCGAACACTGAAGCTTTCTTT. This encodes CASSLKGPNTEAFF.

This sequence joins TRBV10-3 and TRBJ2-2, with D maybe TRBD1 (6 bases). The germline V gene has CDR1 ENHRY and CDR2 SYGVKD. The CDR3 covers 18 residues. The V and J ends lost 2 bases and 2 bases respectively, with 18 bases between them. CDR3 residues: CAISEAPGHLLNTGELFF. Written as DNA, the CDR3 is TGTGCCATCAGTGAGGCTCCGGGACACCTCCTCAACACCGGGGAGCTGTTTTTT.

This clone was counted a single time. This chain connects TRBV15 to TRBJ2-7; D perhaps matches TRBD2 (6 bases). The ends were cut back, 1 base at V and 4 bases at J, with 14 bases in the middle. The CDR3 extends over 15 amino acids. Germline V gene sequence: CDR1 LNHNV, CDR2 YYDKDF (reference sequence). The CDR3 region is CATSRGLREPYEQYF. The DNA of the CDR3 is TGTGCCACCAGCAGAGGCCTTCGGGAGCCTTACGAGCAGTACTTC.

This sequence joins TRBV9 and TRBJ1-2, with 7 bases matching TRBD1. CDR3 length: 13 amino acids. From germline, CDR1 is SGDLS and CDR2 YYNGEE. Trimming cost V 0 bases and J 8 bases; bases outside gene matches: 4. The CDR3 protein is CASSVDQGEGYTF. For the CDR3, the DNA is TGTGCCAGCAGCGTAGATCAGGGGGAAGGCTACACCTTC.

The chain uses TRBV2 and TRBJ2-5; TRBD1 or TRBD2 may be the D gene (5 bases each). CDR3 length: 14 amino acids. CDR1 SNHLY and CDR2 FYNNEI come from the germline V gene. Between the trimmed V and J ends, which lost 2 bases and 2 bases, there was a span of 9 bases. CDR3 amino acids: CASSEPGLQETQYF. CDR3 sequence (DNA): TGTGCCAGCAGTGAACCGGGGCTTCAAGAGACCCAGTACTTC.

V gene TRBV9 combines with J gene TRBJ2-7; 9 bases agree with TRBD2. J lost 7 bases, V lost 1 base, and 6 bases had no gene match. Germline V gene data show CDR1 as SGDLS and CDR2 as YYNGEE. The CDR3 is 14 residues long. This chain's CDR3 is CASSVLAGIGEQYF. Written as DNA, the CDR3 is TGTGCCAGCAGCGTACTAGCGGGGATAGGAGAGCAGTACTTC.

This chain connects TRBV27 to TRBJ2-7; TRBD2 agrees at 11 bases. The CDR3 has 15 residues. V was pared by 5 bases and J by 3 bases, with 6 bases of the junction left unmatched. Looked up from germline, CDR1 is MNHEY and CDR2 is SMNVEV (reference sequence). CDR3 in amino acids: CASSPTSGRVYEQYF. The CDR3 DNA reads as TGTGCCAGCAGTCCTACTAGCGGGAGAGTCTACGAGCAGTACTTC.

This sequence joins TRBV11-2 and TRBJ1-1; D is unclear. Germline V CDR1 and CDR2: SGHAT, FQNNGV. V was pared by 0 bases and J by 8 bases, with 10 bases between. There are 13 residues in the CDR3. DNA for the CDR3: TGTGCCAGCAGCTTAGACCAGGCACGGGAAGCTTTCTTT. It codes for CASSLDQAREAFF. Filled out from reference TRBV11-2 and TRBJ1-1, the complete variable domain reads EAGVAQSPRYKIIEKRQSVAFWCNPISGHATLYWYQQILGQGPKLLIQFQNNGVVDDSQLPKDRFSAERLKGVDSTLKIQPAKLEDSAVYLCASSLDQAREAFFGQGTRLTVV.

V usage is TRBV29-1 and J usage is TRBJ2-4; no clear D. Germline V gives CDR1 SQVTM, CDR2 ANQGSEA. CDR3 length equals 12 residues. V lost 8 bases and J 5 bases, leaving 13 bases between the germline ends. The CDR3 spells CSTLNQQNIQYF. As DNA, the CDR3 is TGCAGCACCCTTAACCAGCAAAACATTCAGTACTTC. Full variable domain (remainder filled in from reference TRBV29-1 and TRBJ2-4): SAVISQKPSRDICQRGTSLTIQCQVDSQVTMMFWYRQQPGQSLTLIATANQGSEATYESGFVIDKFPISRPNLTFSTLTVSNMSPEDSSIYLCSTLNQQNIQYFGAGTRLSVL.

This rearrangement joins TRBV29-1 to TRBJ2-1, with TRBD2 matching over 9 bases. CDR3 length: 13 amino acids. J was trimmed by 4 bases and V by 5 bases; bases with no gene match: 3. Germline CDR1 and CDR2: SQVTM and ANQGSEA. As DNA, the CDR3 is TGCAGCGTTCCTAGCGGGAAGTACAATGAGCAGTTCTTC. Translating gives CSVPSGKYNEQFF.

The gene calls are TRBV6-1 and TRBJ2-5; 13 bases align to TRBD2. V shed 6 bases and J 5 bases; nucleotides not matched to a gene: 3. Germline values: CDR1 MNHNS, CDR2 SASEGT. This CDR3 region has 14 residues. This CDR3 reads CASRQTSGGETQYF. CDR3 nucleotides: TGTGCCAGCAGACAGACTAGCGGGGGGGAGACCCAGTACTTC.

This rearrangement joins TRBV10-2 to TRBJ1-2; no reliable D call. Per the germline V gene, CDR1 is WSHSY and CDR2 is SAAADI. The V end lost 7 bases, the J end lost 7 bases, and 13 bases lay between the germline ends. CDR3 length: 12 residues. CDR3 in DNA: TGCGCCAGCAACCAGGAGCCCGGTGGCTACACCTTC. This translates into CASNQEPGGYTF.

J is TRBJ2-3 and V is TRBV6-5; no clear D gene. The V and J ends lost 6 bases and 0 bases respectively, with 10 bases between them. The CDR3 is made up of 14 amino acids. Germline-derived CDR1 and CDR2 are MNHEY and SVGAGI. CDR3 DNA sequence: TGTGCCAGCAGCCTTAGCCTTAGCACAGATACGCAGTATTTT. This codes for CASSLSLSTDTQYF.

This chain connects TRBV2 to TRBJ2-5, with D unclear. Trimming cost V 4 bases and J 2 bases, with 8 bases left between them. CDR1 is SNHLY and CDR2 is FYNNEI in the germline V gene. The CDR3 is made up of 13 amino acids. CDR3 DNA: TGTGCCAGCAGTGTTCGGAGTCAAGAGACCCAGTACTTC. Translating it yields CASSVRSQETQYF.

V is TRBV29-1 and J is TRBJ2-1, with TRBD2 identical over 9 bases. Trimming cost V 0 bases and J 8 bases; bases outside gene matches: 14. The CDR3 totals 17 residues. Germline V gives CDR1 SQVTM, CDR2 ANQGSEA. Written as DNA, the CDR3 is TGCAGCGTTGAAGATCCACGCGGACTAGCGTTGAACCATGAGCAGTTCTTC. Amino acids: CSVEDPRGLALNHEQFF.

V is TRBV7-2 and J is TRBJ2-1; 11 nucleotides align to TRBD2. The CDR3 sequence is 17 residues long. CDR1 and CDR2 (germline): SGHTA, FQGNSA. The V segment lost 5 bases and the J segment 4 bases; nucleotides outside the gene matches: 10. CDR3 sequence: CASSVQSSGGSYNEQFF. The CDR3 nucleotides are TGTGCCAGCAGCGTACAGTCTAGCGGGGGGAGTTACAATGAGCAGTTCTTC.

The V and J genes are TRBV28 and TRBJ1-2; no definite D call. Trimming cost V 6 bases and J 8 bases, with 13 bases left between them. CDR1 is MDHEN and CDR2 is SYDVKM in the germline V gene. This CDR3 has 12 amino acids. The CDR3 sequence is CASRRGPSGYTF. CDR3 nucleotide sequence: TGTGCCAGCAGACGTGGGCCCTCGGGCTACACCTTC.

This rearrangement joins TRBV20-1 to TRBJ2-7, with D unclear. Trimming removed 6 bases from V and 5 bases from J, with 11 bases in between. The CDR3 covers 11 residues. Germline V CDR1 and CDR2: DFQATT, SNEGSKA (reference sequence). The CDR3 reads CSAQDFHEQYF. CDR3 coding DNA: TGCAGTGCCCAAGATTTCCACGAGCAGTACTTC.

This chain uses TRBV27 with TRBJ1-4; tentative D call: TRBD1 (6 bases). The CDR3 length is 15 residues. V dropped 0 bases and J dropped 4 bases, with 9 bases sitting between them. The germline gives CDR1 MNHEY, CDR2 SMNVEV (reference sequence). Written as DNA, the CDR3 is TGTGCCAGCAGTTTATCAACAGGGCTTAATGAAAAACTGTTTTTT. This sequence encodes CASSLSTGLNEKLFF.

The chain combines TRBV19 with TRBJ2-1, with D hard to call. The V end lost 3 bases, the J end lost 4 bases, and 10 bases lay between the germline ends. The V gene's germline CDR1 is LNHDA and CDR2 SQIVND (reference sequence). The CDR3 contains 14 residues. The CDR3 DNA is TGTGCCAGTAGTATGCGGACCTTGTACAATGAGCAGTTCTTC. It specifies CASSMRTLYNEQFF. Full variable domain (rest looked up from reference TRBV19 and TRBJ2-1): DGGITQSPKYLFRKEGQNVTLSCEQNLNHDAMYWYRQDPGQGLRLIYYSQIVNDFQKGDIAEGYSVSREKKESFPLTVTSAQKNPTAFYLCASSMRTLYNEQFFGPGTRLTVL.

This clone has just one count. The gene calls are TRBV6-5 and TRBJ1-2; no clear D. The CDR3 is 15 amino acids. Germline assignment: CDR1 MNHEY and CDR2 SVGAGI. Trimming stripped 4 bases from V and 6 bases from J, with 18 bases between. The CDR3 region has the DNA TGTGCCAGCAGTTCGGCTGGCAGGTTTTCAAATGGCTACACCTTC. Its protein product is CASSSAGRFSNGYTF.

V usage is TRBV28 and J usage is TRBJ2-2; D is perhaps TRBD2 (6 bases). The V gene lost 7 bases and the J gene lost 1 base, with 16 bases spanning the gap. This CDR3 is built from 16 residues. Germline CDR1 MDHEN, CDR2 SYDVKM. CDR3 amino acids: CASTPPLAQNTGELFF. CDR3 DNA sequence: TGTGCCAGCACCCCACCCCTAGCGCAGAACACCGGGGAGCTGTTTTTT.

The chain couples TRBV18 to TRBJ2-2; no reliable D call. CDR3 length: 15 amino acids. The ends were cut back, 2 bases at V and 2 bases at J, with 9 bases in the middle. In germline, CDR1 is KGHSH, CDR2 LQKENI. The CDR3 nucleotides are TGTGCCAGCTCACCATCGGCTTACAACACCGGGGAGCTGTTTTTT. This sequence encodes CASSPSAYNTGELFF.

The chain has TRBV7-2 and TRBJ1-5; D remains unclear. CDR1 SGHTA and CDR2 FQGNSA come from the germline V gene. This CDR3 contains 13 residues. Trimming pared 5 bases from V and 7 bases from J, leaving 12 bases between. CDR3: CASSPYQLQPQHF. The CDR3 nucleotides are TGTGCCAGCAGCCCCTACCAGCTACAGCCCCAGCATTTT.